The sequence of this T cell receptor (beta chain) was determined in a study of CD8 T cells in ankylosing spondylitis. Trimming left V 1 base short and J 2 bases short, with 12 bases between. In germline, CDR1 is LGHNA, CDR2 YNFKEQ. The CDR3 totals 15 residues. This clonotype was observed at least ten times. Its antigen is still unknown. Quantitative barcoded 5'-RACE was used to prepare TCR beta libraries. TCRdb reprocessed the 5' RACE reads via MiXCR and lists one record per CDR3 protein. The repertoire includes some 250,000 distinct CDR3 sequences, over 8.5% of them detected once, and around 6.8% sits in the top ten. Whole-study results and caveats: Both synovial fluid and blood in reactive arthritis had previously been reported to carry some motif variants. Disease-linked clones were found to be CD8+ and relatively rare in peripheral blood.

This sequence was found in a male donor with ankylosing spondylitis or in good health (not recorded which). The chain couples TRBV4-2 to TRBJ2-7; D gene ambiguous. Sequenced input: blood, either unsorted or a sorted T cell fraction (not recorded which). This CDR3 is CASSQVLGQAYEQYF. The CDR3 bases are TGTGCCAGCAGCCAAGTTTTAGGTCAAGCCTACGAGCAGTACTTC.